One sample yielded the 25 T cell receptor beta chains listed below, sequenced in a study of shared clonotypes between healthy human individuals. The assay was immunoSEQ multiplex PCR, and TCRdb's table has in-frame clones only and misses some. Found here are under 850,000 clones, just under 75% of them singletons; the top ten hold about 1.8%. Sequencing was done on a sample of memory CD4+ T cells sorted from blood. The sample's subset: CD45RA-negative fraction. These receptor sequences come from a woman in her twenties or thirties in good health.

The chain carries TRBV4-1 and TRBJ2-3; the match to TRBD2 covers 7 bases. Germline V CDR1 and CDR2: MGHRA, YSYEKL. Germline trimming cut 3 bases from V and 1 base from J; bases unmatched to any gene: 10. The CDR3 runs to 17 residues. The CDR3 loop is CASSQGGAGDGTDTQYF. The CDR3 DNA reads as TGCGCCAGCAGCCAGGGCGGGGCGGGAGATGGCACAGATACGCAGTATTTT.

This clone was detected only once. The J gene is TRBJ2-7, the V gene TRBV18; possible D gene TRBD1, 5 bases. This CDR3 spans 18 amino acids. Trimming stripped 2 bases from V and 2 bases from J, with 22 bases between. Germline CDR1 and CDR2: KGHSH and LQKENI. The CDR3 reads CASSPGSGIRSEAYEQYF. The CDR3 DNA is TGTGCCAGCTCACCAGGGTCAGGGATTAGGAGTGAGGCCTACGAGCAGTACTTC.

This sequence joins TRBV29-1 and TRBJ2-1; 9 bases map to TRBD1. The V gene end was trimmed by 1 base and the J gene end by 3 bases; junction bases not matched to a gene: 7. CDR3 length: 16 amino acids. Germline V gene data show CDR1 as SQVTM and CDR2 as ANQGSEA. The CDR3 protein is CSVEGRWDRDYNEQFF. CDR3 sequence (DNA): TGCAGCGTTGAAGGTCGATGGGACAGGGACTACAATGAGCAGTTCTTC.

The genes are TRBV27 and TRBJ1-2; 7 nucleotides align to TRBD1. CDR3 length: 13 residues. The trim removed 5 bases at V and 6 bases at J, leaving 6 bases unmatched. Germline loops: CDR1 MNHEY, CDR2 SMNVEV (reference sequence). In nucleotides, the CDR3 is TGTGCCAGCAGTCTCGCACAGGGGAATGGCTACACCTTC. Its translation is CASSLAQGNGYTF.

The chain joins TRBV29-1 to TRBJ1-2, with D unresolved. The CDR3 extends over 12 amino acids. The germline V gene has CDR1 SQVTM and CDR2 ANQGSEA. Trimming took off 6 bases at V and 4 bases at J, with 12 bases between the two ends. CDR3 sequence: CSVVTRFYGYTF. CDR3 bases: TGCAGCGTAGTAACGAGATTCTATGGCTACACCTTC.

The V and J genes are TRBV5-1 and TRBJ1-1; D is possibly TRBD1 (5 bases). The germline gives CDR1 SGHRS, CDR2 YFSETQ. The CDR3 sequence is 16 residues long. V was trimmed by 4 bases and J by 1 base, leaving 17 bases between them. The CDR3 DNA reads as TGCGCCAGCAGCGAAAGGCGAAACAGGAGGAACACTGAAGCTTTCTTT. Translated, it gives CASSERRNRRNTEAFF.

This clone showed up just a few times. CDR3 sequence: CASSFPGFDEQFF. As DNA, the CDR3 is TGTGCCAGCAGCTTTCCGGGCTTCGATGAGCAGTTCTTC. The rearrangement uses TRBV7-3 and TRBJ2-1; D call uncertain. V was trimmed by 3 bases and J by 8 bases, leaving 11 bases between them. Germline V lookup: CDR1 SGHTA, CDR2 FQGTGA. This CDR3 is built from 13 residues.

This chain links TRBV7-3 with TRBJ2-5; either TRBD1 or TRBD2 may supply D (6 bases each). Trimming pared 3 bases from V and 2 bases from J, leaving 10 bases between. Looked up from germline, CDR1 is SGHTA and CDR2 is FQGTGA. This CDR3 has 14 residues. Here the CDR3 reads CASSFRGPQETQYF. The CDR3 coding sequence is TGTGCCAGCAGCTTCCGGGGGCCGCAAGAGACCCAGTACTTC.

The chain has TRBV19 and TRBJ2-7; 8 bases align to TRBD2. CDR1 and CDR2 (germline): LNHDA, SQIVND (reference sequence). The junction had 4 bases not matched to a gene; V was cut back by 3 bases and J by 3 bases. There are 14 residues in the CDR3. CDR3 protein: CASSMAGGNYEQYF. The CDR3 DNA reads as TGTGCCAGTAGTATGGCGGGGGGCAACTACGAGCAGTACTTC.

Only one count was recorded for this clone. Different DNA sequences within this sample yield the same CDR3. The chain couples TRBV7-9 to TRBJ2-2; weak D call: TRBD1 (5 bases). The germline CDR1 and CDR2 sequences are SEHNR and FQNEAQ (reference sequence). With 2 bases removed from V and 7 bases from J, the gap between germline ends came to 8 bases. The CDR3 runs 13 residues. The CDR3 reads CASSLQGNGELFF. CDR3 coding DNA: TGTGCCAGCAGCTTACAGGGAAACGGGGAGCTGTTTTTT.

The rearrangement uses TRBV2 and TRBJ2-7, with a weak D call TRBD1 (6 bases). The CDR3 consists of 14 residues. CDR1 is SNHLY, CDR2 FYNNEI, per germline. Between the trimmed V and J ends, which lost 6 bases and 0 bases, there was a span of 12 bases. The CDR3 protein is CASRDDRYSYEQYF. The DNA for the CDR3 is TGTGCCAGCAGGGATGACAGGTACTCCTACGAGCAGTACTTC.

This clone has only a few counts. The CDR3 region has the DNA TGTGCCAGCAGGGGACAGCACGGGGGCTACACCTTC. It translates to CASRGQHGGYTF. V and J are TRBV27 and TRBJ1-2; 7 bases are shared with TRBD1. Germline V CDR1 and CDR2: MNHEY, SMNVEV (reference sequence). The CDR3 consists of 12 residues. With 6 bases clipped from V and 8 bases from J, the junction kept 6 bases outside the gene matches.

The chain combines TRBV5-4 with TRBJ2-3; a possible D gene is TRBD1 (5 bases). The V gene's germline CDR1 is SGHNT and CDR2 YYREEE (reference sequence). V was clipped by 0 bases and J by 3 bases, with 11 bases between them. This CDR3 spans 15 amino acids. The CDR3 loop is CASSLALGATDTQYF. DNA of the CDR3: TGTGCCAGCAGCTTGGCGCTAGGGGCTACAGATACGCAGTATTTT.

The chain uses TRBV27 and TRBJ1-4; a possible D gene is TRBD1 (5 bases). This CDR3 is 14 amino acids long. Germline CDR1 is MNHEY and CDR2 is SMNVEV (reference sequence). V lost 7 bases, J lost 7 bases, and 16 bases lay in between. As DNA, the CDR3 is TGTGCCAGCACCACCCGTTATGGGGGTGAAAAACTGTTTTTT. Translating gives CASTTRYGGEKLFF.

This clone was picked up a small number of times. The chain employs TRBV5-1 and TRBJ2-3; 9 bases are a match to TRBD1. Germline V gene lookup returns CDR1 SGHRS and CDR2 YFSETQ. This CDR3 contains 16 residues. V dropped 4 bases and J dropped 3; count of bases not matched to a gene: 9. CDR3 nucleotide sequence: TGCGCCAGCAGCCATCAGCCCGGGACAGGGACAGATACGCAGTATTTT. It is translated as CASSHQPGTGTDTQYF.

The CDR3 DNA sequence: TGTGCCAGCAGCTTAGCAGGCGGGAGGGCCTACGAGCAGTACTTC. Amino acids: CASSLAGGRAYEQYF. V usage is TRBV11-2 and J usage is TRBJ2-7, with 9 bases aligning to TRBD2. V shed 1 base, J shed 2 bases, and the junction held 3 bases outside the gene matches. CDR1 is SGHAT, CDR2 FQNNGV, per germline. The CDR3 totals 15 residues.

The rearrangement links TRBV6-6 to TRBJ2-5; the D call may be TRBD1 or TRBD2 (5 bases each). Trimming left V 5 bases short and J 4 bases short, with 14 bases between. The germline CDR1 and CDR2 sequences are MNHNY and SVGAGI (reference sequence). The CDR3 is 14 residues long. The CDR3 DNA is TGTGCCAGCAGTCACATGGTAGGGACAGAGACCCAGTACTTC. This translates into CASSHMVGTETQYF.

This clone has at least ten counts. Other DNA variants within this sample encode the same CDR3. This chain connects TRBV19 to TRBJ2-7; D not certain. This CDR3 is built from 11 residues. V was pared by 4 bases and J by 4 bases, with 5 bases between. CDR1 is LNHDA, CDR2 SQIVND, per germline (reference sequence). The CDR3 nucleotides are TGTGCCAGTAGTAACTTATACGAGCAGTACTTC. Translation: CASSNLYEQYF.

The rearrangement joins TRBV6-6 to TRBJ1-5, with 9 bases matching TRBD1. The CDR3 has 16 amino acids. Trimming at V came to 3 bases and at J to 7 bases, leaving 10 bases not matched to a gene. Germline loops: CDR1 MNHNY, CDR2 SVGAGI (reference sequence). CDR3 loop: CASSYGPGQGRQPQHF. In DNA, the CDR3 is TGTGCCAGCAGTTATGGGCCGGGACAGGGACGCCAGCCCCAGCATTTT.

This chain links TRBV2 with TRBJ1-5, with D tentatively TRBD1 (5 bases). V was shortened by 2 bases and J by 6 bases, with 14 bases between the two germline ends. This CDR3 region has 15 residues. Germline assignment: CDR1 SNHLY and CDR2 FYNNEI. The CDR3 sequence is CASSERGMLRQPQHF. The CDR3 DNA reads TGTGCCAGCAGTGAACGGGGGATGCTACGTCAGCCCCAGCATTTT. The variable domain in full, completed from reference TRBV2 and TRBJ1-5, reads EPEVTQTPSHQVTQMGQEVILRCVPISNHLYFYWYRQILGQKVEFLVSFYNNEISEKSEIFDDQFSVERPDGSNFTLKIRSTKLEDSAMYFCASSERGMLRQPQHFGDGTRLSIL.

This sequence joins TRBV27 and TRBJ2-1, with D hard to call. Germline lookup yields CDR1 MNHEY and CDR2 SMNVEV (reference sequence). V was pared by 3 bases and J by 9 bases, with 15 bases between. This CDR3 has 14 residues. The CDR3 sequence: CASSFSVESGEQFF. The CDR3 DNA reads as TGTGCCAGCAGTTTCTCAGTGGAGAGTGGTGAGCAGTTCTTC.

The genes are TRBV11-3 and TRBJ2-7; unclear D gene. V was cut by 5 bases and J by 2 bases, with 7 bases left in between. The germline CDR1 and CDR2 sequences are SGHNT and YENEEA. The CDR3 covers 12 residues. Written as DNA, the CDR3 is TGTGCCAGCAGCCGAACGCCCTACGAGCAGTACTTC. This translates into CASSRTPYEQYF.

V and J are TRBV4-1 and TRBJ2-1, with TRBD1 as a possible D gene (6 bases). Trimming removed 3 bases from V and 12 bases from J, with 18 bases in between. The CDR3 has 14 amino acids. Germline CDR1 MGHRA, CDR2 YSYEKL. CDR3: CASSHPGNRVGQFF. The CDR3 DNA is TGCGCCAGCAGCCACCCAGGAAACAGGGTCGGGCAGTTCTTC.

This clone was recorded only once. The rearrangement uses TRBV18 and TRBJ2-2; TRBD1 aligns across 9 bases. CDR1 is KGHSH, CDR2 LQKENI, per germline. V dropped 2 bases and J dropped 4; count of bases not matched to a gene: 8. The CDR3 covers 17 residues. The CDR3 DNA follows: TGTGCCAGCTCACCATCCCTCGGGACAGGGTCCACCGGGGAGCTGTTTTTT. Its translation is CASSPSLGTGSTGELFF. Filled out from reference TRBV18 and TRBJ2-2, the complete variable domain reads NAGVMQNPRHLVRRRGQEARLRCSPMKGHSHVYWYRQLPEEGLKFMVYLQKENIIDESGMPKERFSAEFPKEGPSILRIQQVVRGDSAAYFCASSPSLGTGSTGELFFGEGSRLTVL.

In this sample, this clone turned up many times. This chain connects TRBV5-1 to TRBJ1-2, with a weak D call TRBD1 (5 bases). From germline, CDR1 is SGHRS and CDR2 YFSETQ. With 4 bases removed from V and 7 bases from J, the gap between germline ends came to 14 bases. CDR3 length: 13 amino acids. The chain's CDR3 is CASSPRQSGGYTF. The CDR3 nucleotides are TGCGCCAGCAGCCCCAGACAGTCGGGTGGCTACACCTTC.